The 27 T cell receptor beta chains below come from one sample, sequenced in a study of cytomegalovirus exposure and HLA in healthy donors. The PCR employed 60 Vbeta primers together with 13 Jbeta primers. Clones were sequenced by immunoSEQ multiplex PCR, and TCRdb holds only the in-frame ones, with some missing. The data hold 100,000 to 120,000 clones, with roughly 80% observed a single time. Sequenced sample: PBMCs. The receptors were sampled from a woman in her 40s in good health and CMV-seropositive.

V and J are TRBV5-1 and TRBJ2-7; a possible D gene is TRBD2 (5 bases). V was cut by 0 bases and J by 2 bases, with 12 bases left in between. The germline V gene encodes CDR1 SGHRS and CDR2 YFSETQ. The CDR3 extends over 15 amino acids. The DNA of the CDR3 is TGCGCCAGCAGCTTGGCCAGGACTGCCGCCTACGAGCAGTACTTC. Translation gives CASSLARTAAYEQYF.

V and J are TRBV29-1 and TRBJ2-3; 7 bases align to TRBD2. Germline CDR1 is SQVTM and CDR2 is ANQGSEA. After removal of 6 bases from V and 0 bases from J, the junction contained 9 bases not matched to a gene. The CDR3 runs to 15 residues. CDR3 protein: CSVHIAGHSTDTQYF. In nucleotides, the CDR3 is TGCAGCGTGCACATAGCGGGCCATAGCACAGATACGCAGTATTTT.

The CDR3 sequence is CASSLAHPLRSGANVLTF. The CDR3 DNA sequence: TGCGCCAGCAGCTTGGCCCACCCCCTGCGCTCTGGGGCCAACGTCCTGACTTTC. J is TRBJ2-6 and V is TRBV5-1; D ambiguous. There are 18 residues in the CDR3. The germline V gene has CDR1 SGHRS and CDR2 YFSETQ. Trimming shortened V by 0 bases and J by 0 bases, and 13 bases separated the two germline ends.

This clone was detected only a few times. The chain is built from TRBV7-8 and TRBJ2-1, with 12 bases fitting TRBD2. The CDR3 spans 16 residues. After removal of 4 bases from V and 7 bases from J, the junction contained 8 bases not matched to a gene. Germline assignment: CDR1 SGHVS and CDR2 FQNEAQ. The CDR3 spells CASSSETSGSSNEQFF. The CDR3 DNA reads TGTGCCAGCAGCTCCGAGACTAGCGGGAGTTCGAATGAGCAGTTCTTC.

This chain connects TRBV6-6 to TRBJ1-4; 9 bases are a match to TRBD1. The germline V gene has CDR1 MNHNY and CDR2 SVGAGI (reference sequence). The V segment lost 2 bases and the J segment 4 bases; nucleotides outside the gene matches: 2. The CDR3 is 15 amino acids. In DNA form, the CDR3 reads TGTGCCAGCAGTTACACGACAGGGGGTAATGAAAAACTGTTTTTT. It encodes CASSYTTGGNEKLFF.

The rearrangement uses TRBV5-4 and TRBJ2-1, with 16 bases aligning to TRBD2. The CDR3 contains 15 residues. Germline V lookup: CDR1 SGHNT, CDR2 YYREEE (reference sequence). The trim removed 10 bases at V and 12 bases at J, leaving 13 bases unmatched. CDR3 DNA sequence: TGTGCCGCCTCGGAGGGACTAGCGGGAGGGCCCCCGCAGTTCTTC. Protein: CAASEGLAGGPPQFF.

The rearrangement uses TRBV28 and TRBJ2-5, with D possibly being TRBD2 (5 bases). V was cut by 2 bases and J by 1 base, with 14 bases left in between. Germline V gene sequence: CDR1 MDHEN, CDR2 SYDVKM. CDR3 length equals 16 residues. The CDR3 coding sequence is TGTGCCAGCAGTTTACCCGGGGTTGGGTTCCAAGAGACCCAGTACTTC. Translation: CASSLPGVGFQETQYF.

This CDR3 is CASSYRGTVGSPLHF. The CDR3 DNA follows: TGTGCCAGCAGTTACCGTGGGACAGTAGGTTCACCCCTCCACTTT. The chain is built from TRBV6-5 and TRBJ1-6, with TRBD1 identical over 7 bases. The CDR3 totals 15 residues. Per germline, CDR1 MNHEY and CDR2 SVGAGI. Trimming took 2 bases from V and 9 from J; bases not matched to a gene: 7.

The chain recombines TRBV19 with TRBJ1-1; D might be TRBD1 (5 bases). Germline lookup yields CDR1 LNHDA and CDR2 SQIVND (reference sequence). Trimming took 5 bases from V and 3 from J, leaving 13 bases between them. CDR3 length equals 14 residues. The CDR3 sequence: CASSLGGGDTEAFF. CDR3 DNA sequence: TGTGCCAGTAGTCTAGGAGGAGGGGACACTGAAGCTTTCTTT.

V gene TRBV6-1 combines with J gene TRBJ1-5; D uncertain. Deletions cut 9 bases from V and 9 bases from J, with 15 bases between. This CDR3 has 12 amino acids. Germline CDR1 reads MNHNS; CDR2 reads SASEGT. The CDR3 loop reads CASSDGLGPQHF. The CDR3 nucleotides read TGTGCCAGTAGCGACGGATTAGGGCCCCAGCATTTT.

The chain is built from TRBV28 and TRBJ1-1; D not certain. The CDR3 contains 18 residues. CDR1 is MDHEN, CDR2 SYDVKM, per germline. V lost 2 bases and J 4 bases, leaving 23 bases between the germline ends. The CDR3 region has the DNA TGTGCCAGCAGTTTAATCGGACGTCGACTAGACTTTACCACTGAAGCTTTCTTT. As protein: CASSLIGRRLDFTTEAFF.

V gene TRBV6-1 combines with J gene TRBJ2-5, with 10 positions matching TRBD2. The germline gives CDR1 MNHNS, CDR2 SASEGT. Trimming at V came to 3 bases and at J to 4 bases, leaving 17 bases not matched to a gene. The CDR3 runs to 19 residues. The CDR3 DNA follows: TGTGCCAGCAGTGACCCAGGGCTAGCGGGAGCGGCGGTCGGAGAGACCCAGTACTTC. Translated, it gives CASSDPGLAGAAVGETQYF.

CDR3 coding DNA: TGTGCCAGCTCACCACCGGGACAGGGGGCAGGGAATCAGCCCCAGCATTTT. Its translation: CASSPPGQGAGNQPQHF. This chain links TRBV18 with TRBJ1-5; TRBD1 aligns across 12 bases. V dropped 0 bases and J dropped 4; count of bases not matched to a gene: 4. Germline V gene lookup returns CDR1 KGHSH and CDR2 LQKENI. The CDR3 length is 17 residues.

The CDR3 is CASGPGTRETQYF. In nucleotides, the CDR3 is TGTGCCAGTGGGCCAGGGACTCGAGAGACCCAGTACTTC. This rearrangement joins TRBV7-2 to TRBJ2-5; a weak D match, TRBD2 (6 bases). The germline V gene has CDR1 SGHTA and CDR2 FQGNSA. Trimming took 9 bases from V and 4 from J, leaving 15 bases between them. The length of the CDR3 is 13 residues. The full variable domain, in which reference TRBV7-2 and TRBJ2-5 provide the parts outside the CDR3, is GAGVSQSPSNKVTEKGKDVELRCDPISGHTALYWYRQSLGQGLEFLIYFQGNSAPDKSGLPSDRFSAERTGGSVSTLTIQRTQQEDSAVYLCASGPGTRETQYFGPGTRLLVL.

The chain joins TRBV19 to TRBJ2-1; 7 bases line up with TRBD2. This CDR3 has 14 amino acids. J was trimmed by 3 bases and V by 7 bases; bases with no gene match: 6. Germline CDR1 is LNHDA and CDR2 is SQIVND (reference sequence). The CDR3 loop reads CASMRGRGYNEQFF. The CDR3 coding sequence is TGTGCCAGTATGCGAGGGAGGGGCTACAATGAGCAGTTCTTC. Full variable domain (outside the CDR3, taken from reference TRBV19 and TRBJ2-1): DGGITQSPKYLFRKEGQNVTLSCEQNLNHDAMYWYRQDPGQGLRLIYYSQIVNDFQKGDIAEGYSVSREKKESFPLTVTSAQKNPTAFYLCASMRGRGYNEQFFGPGTRLTVL.

This chain links TRBV29-1 with TRBJ2-7, with TRBD2 as a possible D gene (7 bases). The CDR3 covers 13 residues. Germline values: CDR1 SQVTM, CDR2 ANQGSEA. V was trimmed by 5 bases and J by 0 bases, leaving 11 bases between them. The CDR3 DNA reads TGCAGCGTTCGGGGGGCTTACTCCTACGAGCAGTACTTC. It specifies CSVRGAYSYEQYF.

The rearrangement uses TRBV7-2 and TRBJ1-3; 7 positions match TRBD1. The CDR3 runs 19 residues. The V segment lost 6 bases and the J segment 0 bases; nucleotides outside the gene matches: 17. The germline gives CDR1 SGHTA, CDR2 FQGNSA. The CDR3: CASSLTTGTLAISGNTIYF. CDR3 nucleotide sequence: TGTGCCAGCAGTCTAACGACAGGGACTCTAGCTATCTCTGGAAACACCATATATTTT.

CDR3 nucleotides: TGCGCCAGCAGCGTCCGAACGGGACTCGCCACAGATACGCAGTATTTT. Its protein product is CASSVRTGLATDTQYF. The chain joins TRBV5-1 to TRBJ2-3; D perhaps matches TRBD2 (6 bases). Trimming took 4 bases from V and 2 from J, leaving 17 bases between them. The germline V gene encodes CDR1 SGHRS and CDR2 YFSETQ. This CDR3 comprises 16 residues.

The chain has TRBV7-8 and TRBJ1-5; D possibly corresponds to TRBD1 (5 bases). This CDR3 region has 14 residues. Germline CDR1 is SGHVS and CDR2 is FQNEAQ. The ends were cut back, 5 bases at V and 5 bases at J, with 13 bases in the middle. The CDR3 reads CASSPGQWDQPQHF. The CDR3 DNA follows: TGTGCCAGCAGCCCAGGGCAGTGGGATCAGCCCCAGCATTTT.

The J gene is TRBJ2-3, the V gene TRBV5-6; unclear D gene. The CDR3 has 15 amino acids. Germline V gene data show CDR1 as SGHDT and CDR2 as YYEEEE. Trimming stripped 4 bases from V and 2 bases from J, with 14 bases between. CDR3 DNA: TGTGCCAGCAGCACCCTACTCCATTCCACAGATACGCAGTATTTT. Encoded protein: CASSTLLHSTDTQYF.

The chain has TRBV28 and TRBJ1-5; D possibly corresponds to TRBD1 (6 bases). The CDR3 totals 13 residues. V shed 6 bases and J shed 2 bases, with 8 bases lying between them. Germline loops: CDR1 MDHEN, CDR2 SYDVKM. This chain's CDR3 is CASRRQGNQPQHF. CDR3 sequence (DNA): TGTGCCAGCAGACGACAGGGCAATCAGCCCCAGCATTTT.

V gene TRBV14 combines with J gene TRBJ1-3; a weak D match, TRBD1 (6 bases). Trimming left V 1 base short and J 2 bases short, with 12 bases between. CDR1 is SGHDN and CDR2 is FVKESK in the germline V gene. CDR3 length: 16 amino acids. The CDR3 protein is CASSQGGGSTGNTIYF. The CDR3, as DNA: TGTGCCAGCAGCCAAGGAGGGGGTTCTACTGGAAACACCATATATTTT. Complete variable domain (other parts from reference TRBV14 and TRBJ1-3): EAGVTQFPSHSVIEKGQTVTLRCDPISGHDNLYWYRRVMGKEIKFLLHFVKESKQDESGMPNNRFLAERTGGTYSTLKVQPAELEDSGVYFCASSQGGGSTGNTIYFGEGSWLTVV.

The V call is TRBV27, the J call TRBJ2-1; 14 bases line up with TRBD2. Germline values: CDR1 MNHEY, CDR2 SMNVEV (reference sequence). With 4 bases clipped from V and 6 bases from J, the junction kept 14 bases outside the gene matches. There are 19 residues in the CDR3. CDR3 in amino acids: CASSSVWGLAGEGSNEQFF. CDR3 nucleotides: TGTGCCAGCAGTTCTGTATGGGGACTAGCGGGAGAAGGATCCAATGAGCAGTTCTTC.

The rearrangement links TRBV6-5 to TRBJ1-5; 10 nucleotides line up with TRBD1. Trimming removed 7 bases from V and 9 bases from J; junction bases left unmatched: 6. This CDR3 region has 13 residues. Germline-derived CDR1 and CDR2 are MNHEY and SVGAGI. The CDR3 nucleotides are TGTGCCAGCAAGAGGGACAGGGGATTGCCCCAGCATTTT. It specifies CASKRDRGLPQHF.

The chain is built from TRBV7-7 and TRBJ1-3; D might be TRBD1 (6 bases). Per germline, CDR1 SSHAT and CDR2 FNYEAQ (reference sequence). The V gene lost 5 bases and the J gene lost 4 bases, with 18 bases spanning the gap. There are 16 residues in the CDR3. The CDR3 sequence: CASSPIPRGPGNTIYF. CDR3 nucleotide sequence: TGTGCCAGCAGCCCTATCCCGCGGGGGCCCGGAAACACCATATATTTT.

The J gene is TRBJ1-1, the V gene TRBV27, with 12 bases lining up with TRBD1. With 4 bases clipped from V and 1 base from J, the junction kept 10 bases outside the gene matches. Germline CDR1 and CDR2: MNHEY and SMNVEV (reference sequence). This CDR3 has 18 amino acids. The CDR3 sequence is CASSSAGTGGGRNTEAFF. The CDR3 region has the DNA TGTGCCAGCAGTTCGGCCGGGACAGGGGGCGGCAGGAACACTGAAGCTTTCTTT.

This sequence joins TRBV2 and TRBJ2-3; 8 bases are a match to TRBD1. CDR1 and CDR2 (germline): SNHLY, FYNNEI. V lost 0 bases to trimming and J lost 4 bases; unmatched junction nucleotides: 18. The length of the CDR3 is 20 residues. CDR3 sequence (DNA): TGTGCCAGCAGTGAAGCGCTTGGGACAGGCTCGAGTTCTAGCGCAGATACGCAGTATTTT. Protein sequence: CASSEALGTGSSSSADTQYF.